This T cell receptor beta chain was sequenced for a study of Graves' ophthalmopathy and Graves' hyperthyroidism. CDR3 regions of TCR beta were amplified from RNA transcripts. An initial RT-PCR round employing HTBI primers preceded a second-round multiplex PCR. MiXCR, run by TCRdb on the multiplex PCR reads, gives a single entry per CDR3 protein. The data show about 240,000 distinct CDR3 sequences, around 42% seen once. Unmatched junction bases numbered 3, after V lost 0 bases and J lost 3 bases. Germline lookup yields CDR1 SGHAT and CDR2 FQNNGV. This CDR3 region has 15 residues. Ophthalmopathy-affected donors exhibited moderate-to-severe activity, CAS ≥3, NOSPECS ≥4, and duration under 3 months.

The sample consisted of peripheral blood. This sequence joins TRBV11-2 and TRBJ2-5, with TRBD2 identical over 8 bases. This TCR was recovered from an adult man with Graves' ophthalmopathy. This CDR3 is CASSLDGRAEETQYF. In nucleotides, the CDR3 is TGTGCCAGCAGCTTAGACGGGAGGGCCGAAGAGACCCAGTACTTC.